Sequencing of this TCR beta chain was carried out in a study of immune cell composition in non-small cell lung cancer. Normal lung was taken at the farthest possible site, at least 3 cm from tumour. The repertoire was sequenced with immunoSEQ multiplex PCR; TCRdb's copy has only in-frame clones and lacks some. The sample carries 3,000 to 4,000 clones, about 80% recorded once. This sequence was found in a human donor with non-small cell lung cancer. Material: non-adjacent lung tissue.

The CDR3 sequence is CASSIGQGLNQPQHF. The CDR3 nucleotides are TGTGCCAGCAGCATAGGACAGGGATTAAATCAGCCCCAGCATTTT. This chain links TRBV7-6 with TRBJ1-5; 8 nucleotides match TRBD1. This CDR3 has 15 amino acids. Germline V CDR1 and CDR2: SGHVS, FNYEAQ. The V segment lost 5 bases and the J segment 4 bases; nucleotides outside the gene matches: 7. Full variable domain (outside the CDR3, taken from reference TRBV7-6 and TRBJ1-5): GAGVSQSPRYKVTKRGQDVALRCDPISGHVSLYWYRQALGQGPEFLTYFNYEAQQDKSGLPNDRFSAERPEGSISTLTIQRTEQRDSAMYRCASSIGQGLNQPQHFGDGTRLSIL.